What follows is one TCR beta chain and its context. The antigen is undetermined. Samples with a second dose at about 4 or about 12 weeks were pooled together. Germline lookup yields CDR1 SGHNT and CDR2 YENEEA. The CDR3 totals 13 residues. The V gene end was trimmed by 5 bases and the J gene end by 1 base; junction bases not matched to a gene: 1. This sample is part of a study of T cell responses to AZD1222 COVID-19 vaccine. The study, taken as a whole, reports: There were mostly white British donors and more females than males, and clonal diversity was possibly underestimated. Following two doses of AZD1222, Spike-specific TCR breadth and depth rose.

Assay: immunoSEQ multiplex PCR; the TCRdb copy retains only in-frame clones and omits some. The repertoire has about 84,000 clones, 80% to 90% of them found once; the top ten carry roughly an eighth. The chain recombines TRBV11-3 with TRBJ2-7, with TRBD2 identical over 8 bases. This clonotype was obtained from an adult who received the AZD1222 COVID-19 vaccine. Sequenced here: peripheral blood, sampled 28 days after the second AZD1222 dose. The CDR3, as DNA: TGTGCCAGCAGCCGCGGGGGGTCCTACGAGCAGTACGTC. Translation: CASSRGGSYEQYV.